A single sample gave rise to the 9 T cell receptor beta chains below, sequenced in a study of response to subunit inactivated influenza vaccine. TCRdb re-derived calls from the RT-PCR reads in MiXCR, one entry per CDR3 protein. Found here are roughly 500,000 distinct CDR3 sequences, approximately 15% of them singletons; the top ten hold 3%. The specimen was CD4+ T cells sorted from PBMCs, collected about 23 months after vaccination. The receptors shown here come from a man between 50 and 75 years old who received an inactivated influenza vaccine.

The table lists this clonotype with a few counts. V and J are TRBV5-1 and TRBJ2-7, with a weak D call TRBD1 (6 bases). The V end lost 1 base, the J end lost 6 bases, and 11 bases lay between the germline ends. The CDR3 is made up of 13 amino acids. Germline CDR1 SGHRS, CDR2 YFSETQ. In nucleotides, the CDR3 is TGCGCCAGCAGCTTGTACAGGGTGACCGAGCAGTACTTC. This translates into CASSLYRVTEQYF.

The CDR3 sequence is CASTNAGGPGTQYF. CDR3 coding DNA: TGTGCCAGCACCAACGCAGGGGGCCCAGGGACCCAGTACTTC. V and J are TRBV7-9 and TRBJ2-5; TRBD1 matches at 8 bases. The junction had 11 bases not matched to a gene; V was cut back by 7 bases and J by 7 bases. CDR1 is SEHNR, CDR2 FQNEAQ, per germline (reference sequence). This CDR3 region has 14 residues.

This clonotype was detected only a few times. This chain uses TRBV12-3 or TRBV12-4 with TRBJ1-2; D gene uncertain. V was cut by 1 base and J by 7 bases, with 16 bases left in between. CDR3 length: 15 residues. The CDR3 DNA follows: TGTGCCAGCAGTTTAGGAGGGAGTCTGTCGAGTGGCTACACCTTC. It translates to CASSLGGSLSSGYTF.

The chain links TRBV11-2 to TRBJ2-7; 10 nucleotides agree with TRBD2. Germline CDR1 is SGHAT and CDR2 is FQNNGV. J lost 2 bases, V lost 1 base, and 5 bases had no gene match. This CDR3 has 16 amino acids. CDR3 in amino acids: CASSLVRAGGPYEQYF. CDR3 in DNA: TGTGCCAGCAGCTTAGTGCGAGCGGGAGGGCCCTACGAGCAGTACTTC.

V gene TRBV29-1 combines with J gene TRBJ2-5, with TRBD1 as a possible D gene (5 bases). The CDR3 has 12 residues. CDR1 is SQVTM, CDR2 ANQGSEA, per germline. V was trimmed by 8 bases and J by 5 bases, leaving 15 bases between them. This CDR3 is CSLDQGDETQYF. CDR3 bases: TGCAGCCTAGACCAGGGTGACGAGACCCAGTACTTC.

This clonotype was observed at least ten times. The rearrangement links TRBV10-3 to TRBJ2-2, with 7 bases fitting TRBD1. The CDR3 runs 15 residues. Looked up from germline, CDR1 is ENHRY and CDR2 is SYGVKD. V shed 0 bases, J shed 5 bases, and the junction held 3 bases outside the gene matches. The CDR3 region has the DNA TGTGCCATCAGTGAGTCCTCCAGGGGGACCGGGGAGCTGTTTTTT. The encoded protein is CAISESSRGTGELFF.

This clonotype occurred a few times. CDR3 region: CASNDRMAYEQYF. The CDR3 DNA is TGTGCCAGCAATGACAGGATGGCCTACGAGCAGTACTTC. This rearrangement joins TRBV6-2 or TRBV6-3 to TRBJ2-7; D possibly corresponds to TRBD1 (6 bases). Per the germline V gene, CDR1 is MNHEY and CDR2 is SVGEGT. Trimming stripped 7 bases from V and 2 bases from J, with 12 bases between. This CDR3 region has 13 residues.

The chain carries TRBV29-1 and TRBJ2-7, with a weak D call TRBD2 (6 bases). With 6 bases removed from V and 4 bases from J, the gap between germline ends came to 13 bases. CDR3 size: 12 residues. CDR1 SQVTM and CDR2 ANQGSEA come from the germline V gene. The CDR3 is CSVRLDRYEQYF. In DNA, the CDR3 is TGCAGCGTCCGACTAGATAGGTACGAGCAGTACTTC.

This clonotype was seen ten or more times. The chain carries TRBV10-2 and TRBJ2-2; perhaps D is TRBD1 or TRBD2 (5 bases each). The CDR3 is 13 residues long. V was cut by 9 bases and J by 1 base, with 9 bases left in between. Germline CDR1 is WSHSY and CDR2 is SAAADI. CDR3 sequence: CASGTWNTGELFF. In nucleotides, the CDR3 is TGCGCCAGTGGGACCTGGAACACCGGGGAGCTGTTTTTT.